A selection of T cell receptor beta chains follows, all from one sample in a study of cytomegalovirus exposure and HLA in healthy donors. Method: immunoSEQ multiplex PCR; TCRdb's copy keeps in-frame clones and lacks some. The sample includes some 130,000 clones, just under 80% seen only once; the top ten take approximately 1%. The specimen was PBMCs. The receptors here all came from a male donor in good health and CMV-seronegative. Each CDR3 is given with its conserved first and last residue. A row's size may be missing; if present it is once, few, many or a size class.

j_call	v_call	clone_size	cdr3_aa
TRBJ2-1	TRBV30	-	CAWSVAGGQDEQFF
TRBJ1-4	TRBV7-6	few	CASSLKTDYNEKLFF
TRBJ1-2	TRBV27	-	CASRPPGTVVNGYTF
TRBJ2-3	TRBV30	-	CAWGAGIITDTQYF
TRBJ1-2	TRBV18	once	CASSPPQGVAYGYTF
TRBJ2-3	TRBV10-2	-	CASTGGQASTDTQYF
TRBJ2-1	TRBV6-4	-	CASSDSGTGGNEQFF
TRBJ2-1	TRBV7-8	-	CASSFGSGGNEQFF
TRBJ1-3	TRBV30	-	CAWSVGSSGNTIYF
TRBJ1-5	TRBV19	-	CASSMVGLSGGQPQHF
TRBJ1-4	TRBV19	-	CASSPRTGTRTNEKLFF
TRBJ1-4	TRBV7-9	-	CASSLGQNNEKLFF
TRBJ1-6	TRBV5-1	-	CASSLEIRGGQGSSPLHF
TRBJ1-2	TRBV4-3	few	CASSHFPQGQGNGYTF
TRBJ1-5	TRBV4-1	once	CASSPQTGSQPQHF
TRBJ1-5	TRBV2	-	CASSERATVNQPQHF
TRBJ2-7	TRBV4-1	-	CASSVTRDYNYEQYF
TRBJ1-2	TRBV19	-	CASSPGQGYGYTF
TRBJ1-2	TRBV19	-	CASSKDGGSNYGYTF
TRBJ2-7	TRBV9	-	CASSVASAPYEQYF
TRBJ2-7	TRBV15	-	CATSRPGTGVYEQYF
TRBJ2-7	TRBV18	-	CASSLEAGWEQYF
TRBJ1-4	TRBV18	-	CASSTGGEKLFF
TRBJ2-3	TRBV18	-	CASSPPGQGAFLTDTQYF
TRBJ2-7	TRBV5-6	-	CASSLSGVYEQYF
TRBJ2-3	TRBV9	-	CASRALGRGADTQYF
TRBJ2-7	TRBV13	-	CASSPGTGEDEQYF
TRBJ1-2	TRBV4-3	-	CASSQDSQTNYGYTF
TRBJ2-1	TRBV5-1	-	CASSVSAGGYNEQFF
TRBJ2-7	TRBV4-1	-	CASAPGQGTEQYF
TRBJ2-5	TRBV30	-	CAWRGVGTQYF
TRBJ1-4	TRBV15	-	CATSRVGRGNEKLFF
TRBJ2-3	TRBV10-3	-	CAISIGRGLAGEQDTQYF
TRBJ2-3	TRBV6-4	-	CASSDGAGITSTDTQYF
TRBJ2-7	TRBV5-1	-	CASSLGLAGFYEQYF
-	TRBV10-3	-	CATRQQASYEQYF
TRBJ2-5	TRBV5-6	-	CASSLGQGSETQYF
TRBJ2-7	TRBV6-5	few	CASSLEEGAYEQYF
TRBJ2-7	TRBV11-2	once	CASSPKPPDREGEQYF
TRBJ2-2	TRBV5-1	-	CASSFQRGGPGELFF
TRBJ2-1	TRBV4-1	-	CASSLGLAGAYNEQFF
TRBJ2-7	TRBV7-2	-	CASSSEDRVHEQYF
TRBJ2-7	TRBV5-4	-	CASSPGLLPREQYF
TRBJ1-2	TRBV9	-	CASSVGGGPSGGYTF
TRBJ2-1	TRBV7-2	once	CASSPSDRGHYYNEQFF
TRBJ1-1	TRBV4-1	-	CASSQQVFLFRNTEAFF
TRBJ1-1	TRBV6-5	-	CASSYSTANTEAFF
TRBJ2-5	TRBV2	-	CASRTGRQETQYF
TRBJ2-3	TRBV5-4	-	CASSTDRGRLTDTQYF
TRBJ2-1	TRBV2	-	CASSGTSGGASQFF
TRBJ2-1	TRBV6-5	-	CASSFGSGATWEQFF